This passage covers 27 T cell receptor beta chains from one sample sequenced in a study of cytomegalovirus exposure and HLA in healthy donors (dated by TCRdb to 2016 to 2017). Libraries were constructed by the immunoSEQ multiplex PCR assay. For the multiplex PCR, a mixture combining 60 forward primers for TCR Vbeta segments and 13 reverse primers for TCR Jbeta segments was used. TCRdb provides this immuneACCESS table in a form limited to in-frame rearrangements. Some clones are lacking; in checked studies, under half of them reflect an unresolved V gene, and why the rest are absent is not known. The sample includes roughly 100,000 clones, with approximately 80% observed a single time. Of the sample, more than 3% is held by the ten largest clones. The material sequenced was PBMCs. Source of these receptors: a man in his sixties in good health and CMV-seronegative.

The chain combines TRBV13 with TRBJ1-1; 9 bases are shared with TRBD1. The CDR3 is 16 amino acids. Trimming took 6 bases from V and 4 from J; bases not matched to a gene: 12. Germline CDR1 PRHDT, CDR2 FYEKMQ (reference sequence). In DNA, the CDR3 is TGTGCCAGCAGATTAAATACCGGGACAGGGATCACTGAAGCTTTCTTT. Its translation is CASRLNTGTGITEAFF.

This clone appeared a single time. As DNA, the CDR3 is TGTGCCAGCATTAGCTTCCGGGACAGTTACACTGAAGCTTTCTTT. Translation: CASISFRDSYTEAFF. This rearrangement joins TRBV6-5 to TRBJ1-1, with 7 bases aligning to TRBD1. J was trimmed by 3 bases and V by 7 bases; bases with no gene match: 11. Germline CDR1 reads MNHEY; CDR2 reads SVGAGI. CDR3 length: 15 amino acids.

The V call is TRBV23-1, the J call TRBJ1-5; no clear D gene. TRBV23-1 is marked as an open reading frame, function uncertain. The CDR3 is made up of 16 amino acids. Trimming left V 7 bases short and J 0 bases short, with 16 bases between. CDR3 residues: CASTLAARYSNQPQHF. CDR3 sequence (DNA): TGCGCCAGCACTCTAGCGGCTAGATATAGCAATCAGCCCCAGCATTTT.

This clone has only one observation. The chain has TRBV28 and TRBJ2-5; the D gene is possibly TRBD1 (7 bases). The CDR3 is made up of 14 amino acids. Per the germline V gene, CDR1 is MDHEN and CDR2 is SYDVKM. Between the trimmed V and J ends, which lost 6 bases and 2 bases, there was a span of 13 bases. CDR3 sequence (DNA): TGTGCCAGCAGCCTCCAGGGGGGTCAAGAGACCCAGTACTTC. Protein sequence: CASSLQGGQETQYF. Supplemented by reference TRBV28 and TRBJ2-5, the full variable domain reads DVKVTQSSRYLVKRTGEKVFLECVQDMDHENMFWYRQDPGLGLRLIYFSYDVKMKEKGDIPEGYSVSREKKERFSLILESASTNQTSMYLCASSLQGGQETQYFGPGTRLLVL.

The CDR3 bases are TGCGCCAGCAGCCAAGATTGGGGGAGGGTCCGTTTGCCGAAAGAGACCCAGTACTTC. It encodes CASSQDWGRVRLPKETQYF. This chain uses TRBV4-1 with TRBJ2-5; 7 bases agree with TRBD2. The CDR3 loop spans 19 amino acids. In germline, CDR1 is MGHRA, CDR2 YSYEKL. With 0 bases clipped from V and 3 bases from J, the junction kept 16 bases outside the gene matches.

DNA of the CDR3: TGTGCCAGCACTTCGGTGGGGCAGGGGGCGACTCAGACCAAAAACATTCAGTACTTC. This codes for CASTSVGQGATQTKNIQYF. The chain combines TRBV28 with TRBJ2-4, with 8 bases matching TRBD1. Per the germline V gene, CDR1 is MDHEN and CDR2 is SYDVKM. V was clipped by 7 bases and J by 2 bases; unmatched bases: 19. The CDR3 is made up of 19 amino acids.

V usage is TRBV9 and J usage is TRBJ2-2; D call uncertain. Germline CDR1 and CDR2: SGDLS and YYNGEE. V dropped 0 bases and J dropped 0 bases, with 6 bases sitting between them. The CDR3 extends over 15 amino acids. For the CDR3, the DNA is TGTGCCAGCAGCGTAGTCAGTTCGAACACCGGGGAGCTGTTTTTT. This codes for CASSVVSSNTGELFF.

The genes are TRBV11-3 and TRBJ2-2; D perhaps matches TRBD1 (6 bases). Germline loops: CDR1 SGHNT, CDR2 YENEEA. CDR3 length equals 15 residues. Trimming pared 5 bases from V and 0 bases from J, leaving 10 bases between. CDR3 residues: CASSDRTSNTGELFF. As DNA, the CDR3 is TGTGCCAGCAGCGACAGGACCTCGAACACCGGGGAGCTGTTTTTT.

The V and J genes are TRBV5-1 and TRBJ2-5, with 14 positions matching TRBD2. The junction had 2 bases not matched to a gene; V was cut back by 5 bases and J by 2 bases. Germline lookup yields CDR1 SGHRS and CDR2 YFSETQ. The CDR3 is 15 residues long. The CDR3 sequence: CASRGTSGGQETQYF. DNA of the CDR3: TGCGCCAGCAGAGGGACTAGCGGGGGACAAGAGACCCAGTACTTC.

This clone was seen a few times. DNA for the CDR3: TGCGCCAGCAGCTTGACGGGGGATGATCAGCCCCAGCATTTT. The encoded protein is CASSLTGDDQPQHF. The chain joins TRBV5-1 to TRBJ1-5; TRBD1 might be the D (5 bases). This CDR3 has 14 residues. The V end was cut by 1 base, the J end by 5 bases, with 10 bases between. Germline V gene data show CDR1 as SGHRS and CDR2 as YFSETQ.

The chain combines TRBV5-4 with TRBJ2-2, with TRBD1 matching 10 bases. This CDR3 has 15 amino acids. Germline CDR1 reads SGHNT; CDR2 reads YYREEE (reference sequence). V shed 5 bases, J shed 6 bases, and the junction held 7 bases outside the gene matches. CDR3 residues: CASSFGQGGPGELFF. The CDR3 DNA reads TGTGCCAGCAGTTTTGGACAGGGGGGCCCCGGGGAGCTGTTTTTT.

This clone was observed a single time. The chain recombines TRBV5-8 with TRBJ1-3; unclear D gene. Deletions cut 8 bases from V and 0 bases from J, with 12 bases between. Per the germline V gene, CDR1 is SGHTS and CDR2 is YDEGEE. The CDR3 is 14 residues long. The CDR3 protein is CARRFLNSGNTIYF. CDR3 DNA sequence: TGTGCCAGGCGCTTTTTAAACTCTGGAAACACCATATATTTT.

This chain joins TRBV5-5 and TRBJ1-2; TRBD1 is a possible D gene (5 bases). Trimming cost V 1 base and J 7 bases, with 8 bases left between them. This CDR3 has 12 amino acids. Germline-derived CDR1 and CDR2 are SGHKS and YYEKEE (reference sequence). For the CDR3, the DNA is TGTGCCAGCAGCTTGTGGGGCCGTGGCTACACCTTC. Encoded protein: CASSLWGRGYTF.

This chain joins TRBV4-1 and TRBJ1-2; D is perhaps TRBD1 (5 bases). In germline, CDR1 is MGHRA, CDR2 YSYEKL. The CDR3 is made up of 15 amino acids. Trimming cost V 0 bases and J 3 bases, with 11 bases left between them. The CDR3 DNA sequence: TGCGCCAGCAGCCAAGACTGGGACTTTGACTATGGCTACACCTTC. It is translated as CASSQDWDFDYGYTF.

V usage is TRBV11-3 and J usage is TRBJ2-1; D may be TRBD2 (5 bases). CDR3 length: 15 amino acids. Trimming cost V 1 base and J 5 bases, with 12 bases left between them. The germline V gene has CDR1 SGHNT and CDR2 YENEEA. CDR3 loop: CASSLGIGLNNEQFF. CDR3 nucleotide sequence: TGTGCCAGCAGCTTAGGAATCGGACTTAACAATGAGCAGTTCTTC. Full variable domain (rest looked up from reference TRBV11-3 and TRBJ2-1): EAGVVQSPRYKIIEKKQPVAFWCNPISGHNTLYWYLQNLGQGPELLIRYENEEAVDDSQLPKDRFSAERLKGVDSTLKIQPAELGDSAVYLCASSLGIGLNNEQFFGPGTRLTVL.

The chain combines TRBV7-9 with TRBJ2-7; 9 nucleotides match TRBD1. Germline CDR1 SEHNR, CDR2 FQNEAQ (reference sequence). Trimming took 5 bases from V and 3 from J; bases not matched to a gene: 8. The CDR3 is made up of 15 amino acids. CDR3 amino acids: CASSQTGGANYEQYV. The CDR3 nucleotides are TGTGCCAGCAGCCAAACAGGGGGCGCTAACTACGAGCAGTACGTC.

The CDR3 region is CASSLGFDGSPLHF. The CDR3 DNA reads TGCGCCAGCAGCTTGGGCTTCGACGGGTCACCCCTCCACTTT. The V call is TRBV5-1, the J call TRBJ1-6; D gene ambiguous. Germline CDR1 and CDR2: SGHRS and YFSETQ. This CDR3 region has 14 residues. V was shortened by 0 bases and J by 10 bases, with 11 bases between the two germline ends.

The chain uses TRBV29-1 and TRBJ1-2; possibly TRBD1 for D (5 bases). The CDR3 contains 10 residues. Per germline, CDR1 SQVTM and CDR2 ANQGSEA. The V gene lost 6 bases and the J gene lost 8 bases, with 10 bases spanning the gap. CDR3 residues: CSVGGDGYTF. In DNA, the CDR3 is TGCAGCGTCGGGGGAGACGGCTACACCTTC.

The gene calls are TRBV7-9 and TRBJ2-7, with 7 bases that match TRBD1. Per the germline V gene, CDR1 is SEHNR and CDR2 is FQNEAQ (reference sequence). J lost 4 bases, V lost 6 bases, and 9 bases had no gene match. This CDR3 region has 14 residues. CDR3 sequence: CASSQTGNAYEQYF. DNA of the CDR3: TGTGCCAGCAGTCAGACAGGGAACGCTTACGAGCAGTACTTC.

A note on this clone: The junction shows a germline mismatch at one end, possibly a read error. This rearrangement joins TRBV5-6 to TRBJ1-2, with TRBD1 matching over 7 bases. The CDR3 totals 16 residues. Germline V gene sequence: CDR1 SGHDT, CDR2 YYEEEE. In DNA form, the CDR3 reads TGTGCCAGCAGTTTGGGGGGGGACAGAGGTGACTATGGCTACACCTTC. It encodes CASSLGGDRGDYGYTF.

The sample holds one count of this clone. The gene calls are TRBV20-1 and TRBJ1-1; tentatively, D is TRBD1 (6 bases). The CDR3 covers 11 residues. Germline-derived CDR1 and CDR2 are DFQATT and SNEGSKA (reference sequence). V was cut by 4 bases and J by 6 bases, with 9 bases left in between. The DNA for the CDR3 is TGCAGTGCTAACAGGGTTTCTGAAGCTTTCTTT. Its translation is CSANRVSEAFF.

This clone has a handful of counts. The V call is TRBV27, the J call TRBJ2-3, with 7 bases matching TRBD2. Germline CDR1 MNHEY, CDR2 SMNVEV (reference sequence). The CDR3 consists of 15 residues. V lost 1 base and J lost 6; bases outside the gene matches: 7. The CDR3 region is CASSLYGGRVDTQYF. The DNA of the CDR3 is TGTGCCAGCAGTTTATACGGGGGGAGGGTTGATACGCAGTATTTT.

The sample holds a few counts of this clone. This CDR3 is also generated by other DNA sequences in the sample. The gene calls are TRBV5-1 and TRBJ2-1, with TRBD1 matching over 10 bases. CDR1 is SGHRS and CDR2 is YFSETQ in the germline V gene. The V gene end was trimmed by 2 bases and the J gene end by 7 bases; junction bases not matched to a gene: 6. The CDR3 has 15 residues. The CDR3 loop reads CASSFRDRGSNEQFF. Here the CDR3 DNA reads TGCGCCAGCAGCTTCCGGGACAGGGGTTCTAATGAGCAGTTCTTC.

The V and J genes are TRBV5-1 and TRBJ2-5; D may be TRBD1 (7 bases). Germline-derived CDR1 and CDR2 are SGHRS and YFSETQ. CDR3 length: 15 residues. The V and J ends lost 6 bases and 2 bases respectively, with 17 bases between them. CDR3 nucleotides: TGCGCCAGCACCCACCAGGGGGGCATACAAGAGACCCAGTACTTC. Translating it yields CASTHQGGIQETQYF. Complete variable domain (other parts from reference TRBV5-1 and TRBJ2-5): KAGVTQTPRYLIKTRGQQVTLSCSPISGHRSVSWYQQTPGQGLQFLFEYFSETQRNKGNFPGRFSGRQFSNSRSEMNVSTLELGDSALYLCASTHQGGIQETQYFGPGTRLLVL.

This chain connects TRBV7-2 to TRBJ2-6; D is perhaps TRBD1 (6 bases). From germline, CDR1 is SGHTA and CDR2 FQGNSA. The CDR3 loop spans 15 amino acids. Trimming shortened V by 6 bases and J by 1 base, and 10 bases separated the two germline ends. CDR3 loop: CASRTGTSGANVLTF. The CDR3 nucleotides are TGTGCCAGCAGGACAGGAACTTCTGGGGCCAACGTCCTGACTTTC.

The chain joins TRBV5-6 to TRBJ1-5; 9 nucleotides align to TRBD1. Trimming removed 0 bases from V and 4 bases from J; junction bases left unmatched: 5. Germline V gives CDR1 SGHDT, CDR2 YYEEEE. This CDR3 is 16 amino acids long. DNA for the CDR3: TGTGCCAGCAGCTTGGGGGGGACAGGGCTAAATCAGCCCCAGCATTTT. Protein sequence: CASSLGGTGLNQPQHF.

The chain is built from TRBV19 and TRBJ2-3; 12 bases match TRBD1. Germline values: CDR1 LNHDA, CDR2 SQIVND (reference sequence). The length of the CDR3 is 16 residues. The trim removed 3 bases at V and 4 bases at J, leaving 5 bases unmatched. CDR3 in DNA: TGTGCCAGTAGTATGGGGACAGGGGGCAAGGCAGATACGCAGTATTTT. This gives the protein CASSMGTGGKADTQYF.